This passage covers 6 T cell receptor beta chains from one sample sequenced in a study of identical twins (dated by TCRdb to 2016 to 2018). Library creation used 5' RACE. The instrument given in TCRdb is Illumina HiSeq 2000. The raw public data were reprocessed by TCRdb itself: fastp quality trimming at Q25, MiXCR clonotype calling, in-frame beta chains only. CDR3 protein sequences are deduplicated, and each keeps its most common genes and DNA. The sample contains approximately 590,000 distinct CDR3 sequences, around a tenth of them found a single time. Around 3.2% of the sample is held by the ten biggest clonotypes. These data also formed part of another study, on yellow fever vaccine responses in identical twins.

Sequenced sample: PBMCs. The receptors stem from a woman aged 18-30 years in good health.

The gene calls are TRBV19 and TRBJ2-2, with unresolved D. The CDR3 is 14 amino acids. CDR1 is LNHDA and CDR2 is SQIVND in the germline V gene (reference sequence). V was pared by 6 bases and J by 6 bases, with 14 bases between. The CDR3 loop is CASSQVPLAGELFF. In DNA, the CDR3 is TGTGCCAGTAGCCAGGTCCCCCTGGCCGGGGAGCTGTTTTTT. Supplemented by reference TRBV19 and TRBJ2-2, the full variable domain reads DGGITQSPKYLFRKEGQNVTLSCEQNLNHDAMYWYRQDPGQGLRLIYYSQIVNDFQKGDIAEGYSVSREKKESFPLTVTSAQKNPTAFYLCASSQVPLAGELFFGEGSRLTVL.

This clonotype was counted ten times or more. In DNA, the CDR3 is TGCGCCAGCAGCCAGTACCCGGGAGTTCAGGAGACCCAGTACTTC. Amino acid sequence: CASSQYPGVQETQYF. The chain recombines TRBV4-3 with TRBJ2-5, with D perhaps TRBD2 (6 bases). The ends were cut back, 3 bases at V and 5 bases at J, with 16 bases in the middle. The V gene's germline CDR1 is LGHNA and CDR2 YSLEER. This CDR3 is built from 15 residues.

The chain joins TRBV7-6 to TRBJ2-7, with D perhaps TRBD1 (5 bases). The V and J ends lost 3 bases and 3 bases respectively, with 12 bases between them. Germline V CDR1 and CDR2: SGHVS, FNYEAQ. The CDR3 runs to 14 residues. The CDR3 spells CASSFETGNYEQYF. Written as DNA, the CDR3 is TGTGCCAGCAGCTTCGAAACAGGAAACTACGAGCAGTACTTC.

In this sample, this clonotype turned up a few times. V is TRBV27 and J is TRBJ2-7; 8 nucleotides agree with TRBD2. V shed 5 bases and J 0 bases; nucleotides not matched to a gene: 12. CDR3 size: 17 residues. CDR1 is MNHEY and CDR2 is SMNVEV in the germline V gene (reference sequence). The DNA for the CDR3 is TGTGCCAGCAGTCCCCGGGGTAGCGGGATTAGCTCCTACGAGCAGTACTTC. As protein: CASSPRGSGISSYEQYF.

This clonotype occurred many times. V is TRBV21-1 and J is TRBJ2-1; the table's D call, TRBD1, was not checked against the DNA. TRBV21-1 is annotated as a pseudogene. The CDR3 is made up of 14 amino acids. Here the CDR3 DNA reads TGTGCCAGCAGCGAAGGGCGGGGCAACAATGAGCAGTTCTTC. This encodes CASSEGRGNNEQFF.

This clonotype was seen only a few times. This chain uses TRBV28 with TRBJ2-3; 11 nucleotides agree with TRBD2. Germline V gene sequence: CDR1 MDHEN, CDR2 SYDVKM. The V segment lost 4 bases and the J segment 4 bases; nucleotides outside the gene matches: 4. The CDR3 totals 15 residues. CDR3 sequence (DNA): TGTGCCAGCAGTTCCGGGACTAGCGGCCCAGATACGCAGTATTTT. Encoded protein: CASSSGTSGPDTQYF. Variable domain in full (rest from reference TRBV28 and TRBJ2-3): DVKVTQSSRYLVKRTGEKVFLECVQDMDHENMFWYRQDPGLGLRLIYFSYDVKMKEKGDIPEGYSVSREKKERFSLILESASTNQTSMYLCASSSGTSGPDTQYFGPGTRLTVL.